A selection of T cell receptor beta chains follows, all from one sample in a study of long-term antiretroviral therapy in people with HIV. Method: immunoSEQ multiplex PCR; TCRdb's copy keeps in-frame clones and lacks some. The sample consists of approximately 11,000 clones, around 89% of them appearing once. This sample comprised unsorted PBMCs, obtained 0.2 years before starting antiretroviral therapy. These receptors all stem from a woman in her forties with HIV. Each CDR3 is given with its conserved first and last residue. The order of the fields is clone size, V gene, D gene, J gene, CDR3 DNA, CDR3 protein. A D gene is named only where the DNA matches it firmly. Not all rows give a size; the values are once, few, many and, for expanded clones, a class.

>-|TRBV10-3|TRBD2|TRBJ2-7
TGTGCCTCTTCCGGGAGGGGATCAACCTACGAGCAGTACTTC
CASSGRGSTYEQYF
>-|TRBV19|-|TRBJ1-1
TGTGCCAGTAGTATTGGGGTCGGGAACACTGAAGCTTTCTTT
CASSIGVGNTEAFF
>-|TRBV5-1|TRBD1|TRBJ2-6
TGCGCCAGCAGCCCGGGACAGCACTCTGGGGCCAACGTCCTGACTTTC
CASSPGQHSGANVLTF
>-|TRBV27|-|TRBJ2-1
TGTGCCAGCAGCCAACCCAAAAGGAGCAGCTCCTACAATGAGCAGTTCTTC
CASSQPKRSSSYNEQFF
>-|TRBV14|TRBD1|TRBJ2-7
TGTGCCAGCCTACGGGACAGGGGGCCCTACGAGCAGTACTTC
CASLRDRGPYEQYF
>-|TRBV5-1|-|TRBJ2-7
TGCGCCAGCAGCTTGTATGAGGGGAACGAGCAGTACTTC
CASSLYEGNEQYF
>-|TRBV6-6|-|TRBJ1-3
TGTGCCAGCAGTTACCCATGGAGTAGCTCTGGAAACACCATATATTTT
CASSYPWSSSGNTIYF
>-|TRBV14|TRBD1|TRBJ1-4
TGTGCCAGCAGCAGGACAGGGGCGGGAGAAAAACTGTTTTTT
CASSRTGAGEKLFF
>-|TRBV29-1|-|TRBJ1-1
TGCAGCGTTGCCCCCTTCTCCAGTGGGGGCACTGAAGCTTTCTTT
CSVAPFSSGGTEAFF
>-|TRBV29-1|TRBD1|TRBJ1-4
TGCAGCGTTGGACAGGGGGAAAAACTGTTTTTT
CSVGQGEKLFF
>-|TRBV7-9|-|TRBJ1-2
TGTGCCAGCAATCGTAAGGGGGGCTATGGCTACACCTTC
CASNRKGGYGYTF
>few|TRBV4-1|TRBD2|TRBJ2-2
TGCGCCAGCAGCCACCCCCGCCCGTCTGCGACTAGCGGTAGGGCCGGGGAGCTGTTTTTT
CASSHPRPSATSGRAGELFF
>-|TRBV5-1|TRBD1|TRBJ1-1
TGCGCCAGCAGCTGGGACAGGATCAACACTGAAGCTTTCTTT
CASSWDRINTEAFF
>-|TRBV5-4|-|TRBJ2-3
TGTGCCAGCAGCTATAAACAGGGAGCAGATACGCAGTATTTT
CASSYKQGADTQYF
>-|TRBV19|-|TRBJ1-1
TGTGCCAGTAGTATAGATGGAACAGTCCCTGAAGCTTTCTTT
CASSIDGTVPEAFF
>-|TRBV7-9|TRBD1|TRBJ1-2
TGTGCCAGCAGCCCACAATACAGGGGGAGGGATGGCTACACCTTC
CASSPQYRGRDGYTF
>once|TRBV2|-|TRBJ1-5
TGTGCCAGCAGTGAAAAGGCCGAGCAGCCCCAGCATTTT
CASSEKAEQPQHF
>-|TRBV5-1|-|TRBJ2-2
TGCGCCACCTCTGCGAGGGGCGACACCGGGGAGCTGTTTTTT
CATSARGDTGELFF
>-|TRBV10-1|TRBD1|TRBJ2-2
TGCGCCAGCAGCCGGTCCGGGACAGGGCCCACCGGGGAGCTGTTTTTT
CASSRSGTGPTGELFF
>-|TRBV5-8|-|TRBJ2-3
TGTGCCAGCAGCTTGAGTCTGGGCAGGGATCAGTATTTT
CASSLSLGRDQYF
>-|TRBV10-3|-|TRBJ2-3
TGTGCCATCAGTGACGGGGATACGCAGTATTTT
CAISDGDTQYF
>-|TRBV15|TRBD2|TRBJ2-3
TGTGCCACCAGCACCCTGGAGCGGGGGTCTAGCACAGATACGCAGTATTTT
CATSTLERGSSTDTQYF
>once|TRBV19|TRBD1|TRBJ2-2
TGTGCCAGTACCCAGAGGGACAGGAGGAACACCGGGGAGCTGTTTTTT
CASTQRDRRNTGELFF
>-|TRBV12-5|-|TRBJ1-2
TGTGCTAGTGGTTTGTTATATGCGGGCCTACCCTATGGCTACACCTTC
CASGLLYAGLPYGYTF
>-|TRBV30|TRBD1|TRBJ1-2
TGTGCCTGGAGTATTAAACAGGGGGACCTCTATGGCTACACCTTC
CAWSIKQGDLYGYTF
>-|TRBV27|-|TRBJ1-6
TGTGCCAGCGGTGGTTCACCCCTCCACTTT
CASGGSPLHF
>-|TRBV7-7|-|TRBJ2-5
TGTGCCAGCAGCGGAAATTTCGGAGAGACCCAGTACTTC
CASSGNFGETQYF
>few|TRBV19|TRBD1|TRBJ1-2
TGTGCCAGTAGCGACAGGGGGTCTTATGGCTACACCTTC
CASSDRGSYGYTF
>-|TRBV7-2|-|TRBJ2-2
TGTGCCAGCAGCTTAGACGTATCGAACACCGGGGAGCTGTTTTTT
CASSLDVSNTGELFF
>-|TRBV5-1|-|TRBJ1-1
TGCGCCAGCAGCTTGGGGCAGGGACCTAGCGGCACTGAAGCTTTCTTT
CASSLGQGPSGTEAFF
>-|TRBV10-3|-|TRBJ1-1
TGTGCCATCAGTGAGGGACAGCTCGTAAAGGGAGCTTTCTTT
CAISEGQLVKGAFF
>-|TRBV27|-|TRBJ1-2
TGTGCCAGCAGTTTGTATGCCGGGACCTCCTATGGCTACACCTTC
CASSLYAGTSYGYTF